A selection of T cell receptor beta chains follows, all from one sample in a study of OX40 agonist ivuxolimab in advanced cancers. TCRdb's table, derived via immunoSEQ multiplex PCR, lists solely in-frame clones and lacks some. The sample comprises 45,000 to 50,000 clones, roughly 93% of which are singletons, and around a fifth rests with the top ten. This specimen was CD4+ or CD8+ T cells sorted from blood, taken in a trial of the OX40 agonist ivuxolimab. The receptors originated from an adult with an advanced solid tumor such as melanoma, head and neck, liver or kidney cancer. The CDR3 runs from the conserved cysteine through the conserved F or W. Each record gives: J gene, V gene, clone size, D gene, CDR3 DNA, CDR3 protein. D genes are given only for firm matches. Only part of the rows carry a size: once, few, many, or a class if the clone is expanded.

TRBJ2-2	TRBV6-1	-	-	TGTGCCAGCAGTGTCGGGCCCCCGTCGGGGGAGCTGTTTTTT	CASSVGPPSGELFF
TRBJ2-3	TRBV4-1	-	TRBD2	TGCGCCAGCAGCCTGGGACTAGCGGGGGGAAACTCAGATACGCAGTATTTT	CASSLGLAGGNSDTQYF
TRBJ2-2	TRBV6-1	-	TRBD2	TGTGCCAGCAGTGAACCGGGACTAGCGGGAGCCCGACCCTACACCGGGGAGCTGTTTTTT	CASSEPGLAGARPYTGELFF
TRBJ2-1	TRBV6-5	-	TRBD2	TGTGCCAGCAGTTTTGCGGGGGGGTGGGACTACAATGAGCAGTTCTTC	CASSFAGGWDYNEQFF
TRBJ2-3	TRBV27	-	TRBD2	TGTGCCAGCAGTTTATACCGGGAGGAGCCAGATACGCAGTATTTT	CASSLYREEPDTQYF
TRBJ2-3	TRBV6-1	few	TRBD2	TGTGCCAGCAGTGCCCTAGGGGCAAGCGGGGGCACAGATACGCAGTATTTT	CASSALGASGGTDTQYF
TRBJ1-2	TRBV6-5	-	TRBD1	TGTGCCAGCACAACAGGGGACTATGGCTACACCTTC	CASTTGDYGYTF
TRBJ2-3	TRBV30	-	TRBD2	TGTGCCTGGAGTCGAGCGGGGGGGCCAGATACGCAGTATTTT	CAWSRAGGPDTQYF
TRBJ2-7	TRBV5-4	-	-	TGTGCCAGCAGCTTTAGGGGGAGCCCGGGGGAGCAGTACTTC	CASSFRGSPGEQYF
TRBJ1-5	TRBV28	-	TRBD1	TGTGCCAGCAGTTCTGGACAGGGCGATCAGCCCCAGCATTTT	CASSSGQGDQPQHF
TRBJ2-5	TRBV5-1	-	-	TGCGCCAGCAGCTTGCGGAGGGCCTATCAAGAGACCCAGTACTTC	CASSLRRAYQETQYF
TRBJ2-1	TRBV4-2	-	TRBD2	TGTGCCAGCAGCCAAGAGGCAGCTAGCGGCCACAATGAGCAGTTCTTC	CASSQEAASGHNEQFF
TRBJ1-4	TRBV6-6	-	-	TGTGCCAGCACTAAGGGGGTGGGAGGGGAAAAACTGTTTTTT	CASTKGVGGEKLFF
TRBJ2-2	TRBV28	-	-	TGTGCCAGCAGTTTAACGGGCACCGGGGAGCTGTTTTTT	CASSLTGTGELFF
TRBJ2-1	TRBV4-2	-	TRBD2	TGTGCCAGCAGCCAAGATGGCCTAGCGGGAGCCTACTCCTACAATGAGCAGTTCTTC	CASSQDGLAGAYSYNEQFF
TRBJ2-3	TRBV7-3	-	TRBD2	TGTGCCAGCAGCTCGACTAGCGGGCCGAGCACAGATACGCAGTATTTT	CASSSTSGPSTDTQYF
TRBJ2-7	TRBV4-2	-	TRBD2	TGTGCCAGCAGCCTAGCGGGGGGGCTCAACGAGCAGTACTTC	CASSLAGGLNEQYF
TRBJ1-1	TRBV28	-	-	TGTGCCAGCAGTTACAGGAACACTGAAGCTTTCTTT	CASSYRNTEAFF
TRBJ2-1	TRBV5-5	-	TRBD2	TGTGCCAGCAGCTCTCCAGGCGGGAGGAACAATGAGCAGTTCTTC	CASSSPGGRNNEQFF
TRBJ2-7	TRBV2	-	-	TGTGCCAGCAGTGAATCGGGCAGACTATACGAGCAGTACTTC	CASSESGRLYEQYF
TRBJ2-3	TRBV6-5	-	TRBD2	TGTGCCAGCTGGCTAGCGGGGGGTCGGGAGTATTTT	CASWLAGGREYF
TRBJ2-7	TRBV4-1	-	-	TGCGCCAGCAGCCAAGGGACATCATACTCCTACGAGCAGTACTTC	CASSQGTSYSYEQYF
TRBJ2-1	TRBV19	-	-	TGTGCCAGTAGTATTACAGGGTACAATGAGCAGTTCTTC	CASSITGYNEQFF
TRBJ1-3	TRBV28	-	-	TGTGCCAGCAGGGGCAGCAACGTGGGAAACACCATATATTTT	CASRGSNVGNTIYF
TRBJ2-7	TRBV4-2	-	TRBD2	TGTGCCAGCAGCCAAGAGACCAGCGGGGGGTCAGCCTACGAGCAGTACTTC	CASSQETSGGSAYEQYF
TRBJ2-7	TRBV27	-	TRBD1	TGTGCCAGCAGGCCCGGGACAGAGTACGAGCAGTACTTC	CASRPGTEYEQYF